This T cell receptor beta chain was sequenced in a study of blood T cells in healthy people across ages (dated by TCRdb to 2013 to 2016). Context from the whole study: In model experiments, roughly one uniquely barcoded TCR beta cDNA molecule per two T cells was captured by template switching. To track age-related changes in TCR beta repertoire diversity, the study relied on deep sequencing normalized with unique cDNA molecular identifiers. The donors were divided into four age groups: young (average around 16 years), middle-aged (over 35), aged (about 56) and long-lived (82). To avoid experimental bias, donors of different ages were distributed randomly across sequencing lanes. Using the same blood draw, the study looked at two additional independent replicas of 1 million unique cDNA reads for two donors, one aged 18 to 30 and the other aged 80 or older.

Remarks on this clonotype: Its antigen is unknown. It has no much larger one-base neighbor in the sample; base qualities were not kept.

The investigation overall reported the following: Compared with the aged group, more naive CD4+ T cells, fewer expanded clones and increased TCR diversity were shown by the long-lived group, suggesting age selection. Observed TCR beta diversity correlated strongly with the percentage of naive T cells measured by flow cytometry. Observed TCR beta diversity per million T cells fell roughly linearly with age, and a significant reduction was already apparent by age about 43. Donor CMV infection status was unknown, potentially confounding age-related changes in expanded clonotypes. Since profiling was done on bulk unsorted PBMCs, naive and antigen-experienced compartments could not be conclusively compared. Total diversity estimates from one million sequenced T cells were considered lower bounds and underestimates.

Donors were 30 to 45 systemically healthy Caucasian individuals from Russia aged roughly 6 to 90 years. Each donor gave roughly 9.5 milliliters of peripheral blood, collected into EDTA-treated Vacutainer tubes. Ficoll-Paque density-gradient centrifugation was used to isolate PBMCs, with at least 6.5 million per sample. Total RNA, at least 6 micrograms per sample, was extracted from PBMCs with Trizol reagent. The percentages of naive CD45RAhigh/CD27high T cells were determined by flow cytometry on a PBMC aliquot from every donor. The library was made by 5' RACE. A second PCR of roughly 7 to 11 cycles was performed with a sample-barcoded 5' primer and a J-beta primer mix. A template-switch 5' adaptor carrying 12 random nucleotides introduced a unique molecular identifier onto each TCR beta cDNA molecule. Each sample yielded at least 2.5 million CDR3-containing paired-end reads. All of the RNA was converted into first-strand cDNA using the Mint cDNA synthesis kit, with a TRBC-specific oligonucleotide serving as the primer. All cDNA was treated with uracil-DNA glycosylase and then went through a first 18-cycle PCR with the universal primers M1SS and BC2_uni_R. In the original analysis: For normalization, 1 million high-quality reads, each with a distinct molecular identifier, were randomly selected from each sample. Instead of being binned into consensus sequences, reads that shared molecular identifiers were thrown out. MiTCR, run with a Q25 quality threshold and the strictest error-elimination algorithm, handled CDR3 identification, clonotype clustering and error correction. A nonparametric unseen species model using Euler transformation provided a lower-bound estimate of total TCR beta diversity. Through fastp at Q25 and MiXCR, TCRdb rebuilt clones from the public reads, retaining in-frame beta chains. Rows with one shared CDR3 protein collapse into an entry with the most common genes and DNA. Here the V and J calls rest on TCRdb's processing, not on the authors' analysis. A total of 1,800,000 or so distinct CDR3 sequences appear in this sample, 39% of them only once. About 23% of the sample goes to the ten largest clones.

Per the germline V gene, MNHNS is the CDR1 and SASEGT is the CDR2. The CDR3, cysteine through phenylalanine, is 14 amino acids long. The read is trimmed to its CDR3 DNA, 42 bases read in frame from base 1. Recombination connected TRBV6-1 to TRBJ2-5; TRBD2 could be the D gene, as 5 bases match. Matching the DNA end better, TRBJ2-1 makes the J call doubtful. Sequencing was carried out using blood. The sequence was collected from a human donor in good health. CDR3 region: CASSEFGIRETQFF. The bases are TGTGCCAGCAGTGAATTCGGGATCAGAGAGACCCAGTTCTTC.